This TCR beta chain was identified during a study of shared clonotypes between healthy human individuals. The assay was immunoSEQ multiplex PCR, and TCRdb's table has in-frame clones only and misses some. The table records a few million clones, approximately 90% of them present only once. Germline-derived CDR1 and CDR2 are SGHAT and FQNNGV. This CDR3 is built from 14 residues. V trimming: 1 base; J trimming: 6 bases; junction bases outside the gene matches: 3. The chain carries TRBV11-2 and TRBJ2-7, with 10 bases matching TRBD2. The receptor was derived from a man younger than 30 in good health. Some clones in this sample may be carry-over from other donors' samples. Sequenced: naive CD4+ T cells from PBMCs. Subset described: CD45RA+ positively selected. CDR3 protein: CASSLGTSGVEQYF. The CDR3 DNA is TGTGCCAGCAGCTTAGGGACTAGCGGTGTCGAGCAGTACTTC.